In its sample, the clone carrying this T cell receptor (beta chain) was seen a few times. With V trimmed by 5 bases and J by 7 bases, 11 bases remained unmatched. This CDR3 region has 15 residues. Germline V gene data show CDR1 as MNHEY and CDR2 as SMNVEV (reference sequence). The data were obtained in a study of blood T cell repertoires in COVID-19. The protocol was immunoSEQ multiplex PCR, while the TCRdb copy is restricted to in-frame clones and leaves out a portion. The sample holds under 200,000 clones, roughly four fifths seen once. V usage is TRBV27 and J usage is TRBJ1-2; TRBD1 agrees at 9 bases. The clonotype originates from a human donor in a cohort sampled during active COVID-19. Material for sequencing was peripheral blood. The CDR3 reads CASSRWTGATSGYTF. The CDR3 DNA reads TGTGCCAGCAGTCGCTGGACAGGGGCGACAAGTGGCTACACCTTC.